This T cell receptor (beta chain) comes out of a study of blood T cell repertoires in COVID-19. Data came from immunoSEQ multiplex PCR; TCRdb stores just in-frame clones and leaves some out. The data contain roughly 230,000 clones, 80% to 90% of them seen just once; the ten biggest clones take up around 0.97%. The material sequenced was peripheral blood. This TCR derives from a man aged 35 to 55 with acute or convalescent COVID-19.

For the CDR3, the DNA is TGTGCCAGTAGTCTTGGCGGGGGGGCCGGGAATGAGCAGTTCTTC. Translation: CASSLGGGAGNEQFF. This rearrangement joins TRBV19 to TRBJ2-1; 9 nucleotides agree with TRBD2. Losses at the gene ends were 5 bases for V and 7 bases for J; bases not matched to a gene: 9. Looked up from germline, CDR1 is LNHDA and CDR2 is SQIVND (reference sequence). CDR3 size: 15 residues. Full variable domain (rest looked up from reference TRBV19 and TRBJ2-1): DGGITQSPKYLFRKEGQNVTLSCEQNLNHDAMYWYRQDPGQGLRLIYYSQIVNDFQKGDIAEGYSVSREKKESFPLTVTSAQKNPTAFYLCASSLGGGAGNEQFFGPGTRLTVL.